Sequencing of this T cell receptor beta chain was carried out in a study of molecular identifiers for immune sequencing clone quantification. Study at large: Within a replicate experiment, RNA obtained from either about 21,000 or 97,000 naive CD8 cells was divided into five aliquots, and four of those aliquots were then sequenced. Study-wide results and caveats: Detecting spiked Jurkat TCR RNA from one cell among some 990,000 naive cells was reportedly possible.

This clonotype occurred a few times. Its antigen is unidentified. TCRdb re-derived calls from the PCR reads in MiXCR, one entry per CDR3 protein. The data show some 89,000 distinct CDR3 sequences, 20% to 25% seen once. Sorting recovered naive CD8 T cells on a CD8+CD4-CCR7+CD45RA+ profile. CDR3 size: 15 residues. The V and J ends lost 5 bases and 3 bases, in that order; junction bases with no gene match: 5. Germline CDR1 MDHEN, CDR2 SYDVKM. What was sequenced was naive CD8+ T cells from blood, with Jurkat cell RNA spiked in. The subset: FACS-sorted CD8+CD4-CCR7+CD45RA+ naive T cells. The V gene is TRBV28, the J gene TRBJ2-7; 12 nucleotides match TRBD2. This clonotype was obtained from a human donor in good health. Some libraries in this study had Jurkat cell RNA spiked in. CDR3 sequence: CASSQTSGRYYEQYF. The CDR3, as DNA: TGTGCCAGCAGTCAAACTAGCGGGAGGTACTACGAGCAGTACTTC.